The present TCR beta chain was sequenced within a study of blood T cell repertoires in COVID-19. Study details: COVID-19 samples, acute and convalescent, were from the United States, Italy and Spain. In each case, the material was cDNA or gDNA derived from T cells, B-cell-depleted T cells, or PBMCs.

Original analysis: By means of reference gene primer amplification, nucleated cell counts were estimated. This table comes from immunoSEQ multiplex PCR, and its TCRdb copy is limited to in-frame clones, with some not included. V and J calls and clone size are as listed in that table; D and trimming were resolved from the DNA. Of 100,000 or so clones in the sample, around 89% were seen once. The length of the CDR3 is 13 residues. Germline V CDR1 and CDR2: SNHLY, FYNNEI. Trimming left V 2 bases short and J 4 bases short, with 8 bases between. Specimen: peripheral blood. The chain carries TRBV2 and TRBJ1-1; D may be TRBD1 (5 bases). This receptor was identified in a human donor with acute or convalescent COVID-19. The donor label of this sample is uncertain. The CDR3 nucleotides read TGTGCCAGCAGTGAAATGGGGGGCACTGAAGCTTTCTTT. Translated: CASSEMGGTEAFF.